These T cell receptor beta chains were read from a single sample in a study of T cell clones after liver transplantation. The data were produced by immunoSEQ multiplex PCR, yet TCRdb's version contains in-frame clones alone and is incomplete. The table has some 70,000 clones, 80% seen once. The sample was CD4+ T cells from blood, taken before liver transplant. These TCRs come from a human donor who received a liver transplant. The CDR3 runs from the conserved cysteine through the conserved F or W. Fields, in order: D gene, J gene, V gene, clone size, CDR3 length, CDR3 DNA, CDR3 protein. D genes are given only for firm matches. Not all rows give a size; the values are once, few, many and, for expanded clones, a class.

d_call: TRBD2
j_call: TRBJ2-1
v_call: TRBV7-3
clone_size: -
cdr3_length: 16
cdr3_nt: TGTGCCAGCAGCTCCGGGACTAGCGGGAGTTTCGATGAGCAGTTCTTC
cdr3_aa: CASSSGTSGSFDEQFF

d_call: -
j_call: TRBJ2-5
v_call: TRBV5-1
clone_size: -
cdr3_length: 13
cdr3_nt: TGCGCCAGCAGCTTGGGGGCCCAAGAGACCCAGTACTTC
cdr3_aa: CASSLGAQETQYF

d_call: -
j_call: TRBJ1-1
v_call: TRBV7-9
clone_size: -
cdr3_length: 15
cdr3_nt: TGTGCCAGCAGCTTAGCTGGGGGTGGGAACACTGAAGCTTTCTTT
cdr3_aa: CASSLAGGGNTEAFF

d_call: TRBD2
j_call: TRBJ2-7
v_call: TRBV7-9
clone_size: -
cdr3_length: 14
cdr3_nt: TGTGCCAGCAGCTCCTTAGCGGGAGGGCACGAGCAGTACTTC
cdr3_aa: CASSSLAGGHEQYF

d_call: TRBD1
j_call: TRBJ1-2
v_call: TRBV6-5
clone_size: -
cdr3_length: 15
cdr3_nt: TGTGCCAGCAGTTACCGGGGACAGGGGAGCTATGGCTACACCTTC
cdr3_aa: CASSYRGQGSYGYTF

d_call: -
j_call: TRBJ1-2
v_call: TRBV10-3
clone_size: -
cdr3_length: 15
cdr3_nt: TGTGCCATCAGTGACCTGGGGGGGGGTAGCTATGGCTACACCTTC
cdr3_aa: CAISDLGGGSYGYTF

d_call: TRBD1
j_call: TRBJ2-7
v_call: TRBV18
clone_size: -
cdr3_length: 15
cdr3_nt: TGTGCCAGCTCACCGGTTGGGACAGGCGACTACGAGCAGTACTTC
cdr3_aa: CASSPVGTGDYEQYF

d_call: -
j_call: TRBJ1-5
v_call: TRBV7-2
clone_size: -
cdr3_length: 15
cdr3_nt: TGTGCCAGCAGTAAGGGATTGTGGAGCAATCAGCCCCAGCATTTT
cdr3_aa: CASSKGLWSNQPQHF

d_call: -
j_call: TRBJ2-7
v_call: TRBV28
clone_size: -
cdr3_length: 15
cdr3_nt: TGTGCCAGCAGTTTATTGCGAAGGTCCACCTACGAGCAGTACTTC
cdr3_aa: CASSLLRRSTYEQYF

d_call: -
j_call: TRBJ1-2
v_call: TRBV7-9
clone_size: once
cdr3_length: 13
cdr3_nt: TGTGCCAGCAGCTTAAATAATGGGGATGGCTACACCTTC
cdr3_aa: CASSLNNGDGYTF

d_call: TRBD1
j_call: TRBJ2-2
v_call: TRBV2
clone_size: -
cdr3_length: 18
cdr3_nt: TGTGCCAGCAGTGGAGGACAGGGGCGAACCCCGAACACCGGGGAGCTGTTTTTT
cdr3_aa: CASSGGQGRTPNTGELFF

d_call: TRBD2
j_call: TRBJ2-1
v_call: TRBV5-4
clone_size: -
cdr3_length: 15
cdr3_nt: TGTGCCAGCAGCTCGGGACTAGCTTTCTACAATGAGCAGTTCTTC
cdr3_aa: CASSSGLAFYNEQFF

d_call: TRBD2
j_call: TRBJ2-3
v_call: TRBV7-2
clone_size: -
cdr3_length: 14
cdr3_nt: TGTGCCAGCAGCTTAGGCCTAGCGGGAGATACGCAGTATTTT
cdr3_aa: CASSLGLAGDTQYF

d_call: -
j_call: TRBJ2-2
v_call: TRBV11-3
clone_size: -
cdr3_length: 16
cdr3_nt: TGTGCCAGCAGCCCGGGGACATTTTTAAACACCGGGGAGCTGTTTTTT
cdr3_aa: CASSPGTFLNTGELFF

d_call: -
j_call: TRBJ1-2
v_call: TRBV7-2
clone_size: few
cdr3_length: 12
cdr3_nt: TGTGCCAGCAGCTTAGGGAACTATGGCTACACCTTC
cdr3_aa: CASSLGNYGYTF

d_call: -
j_call: TRBJ1-2
v_call: TRBV27
clone_size: -
cdr3_length: 14
cdr3_nt: TGTGCCAGCAGTTTTTCCGGGACAAGCCATGGCTACACCTTC
cdr3_aa: CASSFSGTSHGYTF

d_call: -
j_call: TRBJ2-1
v_call: TRBV11-3
clone_size: -
cdr3_length: 13
cdr3_nt: TGTGCCAGCAGCTTGGGTTCCTACAATGAGCAGTTCTTC
cdr3_aa: CASSLGSYNEQFF

d_call: TRBD2
j_call: TRBJ2-3
v_call: TRBV4-3
clone_size: -
cdr3_length: 15
cdr3_nt: TGCGCCAGCAGCCCGACTAGCGGAAACACAGATACGCAGTATTTT
cdr3_aa: CASSPTSGNTDTQYF

d_call: -
j_call: TRBJ2-2
v_call: TRBV5-1
clone_size: few
cdr3_length: 13
cdr3_nt: TGCGCCAGCAGCTTGGACGGTTACGGGGAGCTGTTTTTT
cdr3_aa: CASSLDGYGELFF

d_call: -
j_call: TRBJ2-6
v_call: TRBV19
clone_size: once
cdr3_length: 15
cdr3_nt: TGTGCCAGCCGGACGGTGGAATCTGGGGCCAACGTCCTGACTTTC
cdr3_aa: CASRTVESGANVLTF

d_call: -
j_call: TRBJ2-1
v_call: TRBV5-1
clone_size: few
cdr3_length: 14
cdr3_nt: TGCGCCAGCAGCTTGGAGGGCGGCCTCAATGAGCAGTTCTTC
cdr3_aa: CASSLEGGLNEQFF

d_call: -
j_call: TRBJ2-7
v_call: TRBV28
clone_size: -
cdr3_length: 13
cdr3_nt: TGTGCCAGCAGGCCCGGGATCCTGTACGAGCAGTACTTC
cdr3_aa: CASRPGILYEQYF

d_call: TRBD2
j_call: TRBJ2-1
v_call: TRBV4-1
clone_size: -
cdr3_length: 17
cdr3_nt: TGCGCCAGCAGCCAGCAATTCGCGGCTAGCGGGAGAGGTGAGCAGTTCTTC
cdr3_aa: CASSQQFAASGRGEQFF

d_call: TRBD1
j_call: TRBJ2-5
v_call: TRBV9
clone_size: -
cdr3_length: 14
cdr3_nt: TGTGCCAGCAGCGCCCGGACAGGGACCGAGACCCAGTACTTC
cdr3_aa: CASSARTGTETQYF

d_call: -
j_call: TRBJ2-1
v_call: TRBV6-5
clone_size: -
cdr3_length: 11
cdr3_nt: TGTGCCAGCAGTTACTCTAATGAGCAGTTCTTC
cdr3_aa: CASSYSNEQFF

d_call: TRBD1
j_call: TRBJ1-2
v_call: TRBV27
clone_size: few
cdr3_length: 12
cdr3_nt: TGTGCCACCAAGGACAGGGACTATGGCTACACCTTC
cdr3_aa: CATKDRDYGYTF

d_call: TRBD2
j_call: TRBJ2-7
v_call: TRBV2
clone_size: -
cdr3_length: 15
cdr3_nt: TGTGCCAGCAGTGCGGACAGCGGGAGTATTAACGAGCAGTACTTC
cdr3_aa: CASSADSGSINEQYF

d_call: -
j_call: TRBJ1-2
v_call: TRBV6-4
clone_size: -
cdr3_length: 12
cdr3_nt: TGTGCCAGCAGTGACGTCGATGGTGGCTACACCTTC
cdr3_aa: CASSDVDGGYTF

d_call: -
j_call: TRBJ2-2
v_call: TRBV6-6
clone_size: -
cdr3_length: 15
cdr3_nt: TGTGCCAGCAGTTACTCGACCAGGAAGGCCGGGGAGCTGTTTTTT
cdr3_aa: CASSYSTRKAGELFF

d_call: -
j_call: TRBJ2-1
v_call: TRBV5-8
clone_size: -
cdr3_length: 8
cdr3_nt: TGTGCCAGCAGCGGCGCAATCTTC
cdr3_aa: CASSGAIF

d_call: -
j_call: TRBJ1-5
v_call: TRBV7-2
clone_size: -
cdr3_length: 12
cdr3_nt: TGTGCCAGCAGCTTAGATAGAGAGGCCCAGCATTTT
cdr3_aa: CASSLDREAQHF

d_call: TRBD1
j_call: TRBJ1-5
v_call: TRBV28
clone_size: -
cdr3_length: 15
cdr3_nt: TGTGCCAGCAGTCGAACAGGGGCCCGCAATCAGCCCCAGCATTTT
cdr3_aa: CASSRTGARNQPQHF